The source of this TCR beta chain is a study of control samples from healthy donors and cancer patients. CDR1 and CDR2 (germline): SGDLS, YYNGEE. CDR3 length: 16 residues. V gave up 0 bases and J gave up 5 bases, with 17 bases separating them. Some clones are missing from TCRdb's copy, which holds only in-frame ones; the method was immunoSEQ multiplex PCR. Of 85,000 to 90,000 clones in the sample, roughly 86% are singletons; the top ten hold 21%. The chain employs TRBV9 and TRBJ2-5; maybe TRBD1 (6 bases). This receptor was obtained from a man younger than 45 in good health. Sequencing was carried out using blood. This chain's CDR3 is CASSVANTGKGETQYF. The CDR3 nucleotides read TGTGCCAGCAGCGTAGCAAATACAGGGAAAGGGGAGACCCAGTACTTC.